Below, one T cell receptor (beta chain) is given with its context. The data were taken from a study of blood T cell repertoires in COVID-19. The CDR3 sequence is 17 residues long. Losses at the gene ends were 0 bases for V and 4 bases for J; bases not matched to a gene: 13. Germline loops: CDR1 SGHRS, CDR2 YFSETQ. Repertoires were generated with immunoSEQ multiplex PCR, while TCRdb's copy carries only in-frame clones and drops some. In the table there are a few hundred thousand clones, around 83% of which are singletons. Material for sequencing was PBMCs or T cells enriched from blood (not recorded which). The genes are TRBV5-1 and TRBJ2-7, with 7 bases fitting TRBD1. The origin of this receptor is a woman between 50 and 59 years old who had recovered from COVID-19. The chain's CDR3 is CASSLALGGAGEYEQYF. DNA of the CDR3: TGCGCCAGCAGCTTGGCTTTAGGGGGCGCGGGCGAGTACGAGCAGTACTTC.